The entry below gives a single T cell receptor beta chain sequence along with its context. Its antigen remains unidentified. Only in-frame clones appear in the TCRdb table, and some are missing; sequencing was by immunoSEQ multiplex PCR. The repertoire consists of approximately 130,000 clones, with about 90% occurring once and the leading ten covering approximately 1%. The germline V gene encodes CDR1 LNHDA and CDR2 SQIVND (reference sequence). V was clipped by 1 base and J by 4 bases; unmatched bases: 2. The CDR3 runs 15 residues. The sample comes from a study of T cell responses to AZD1222 COVID-19 vaccine. Whole-study context: Timing groups of about 4 and about 12 weeks for second doses were pooled.

Whole-study findings and limits: Of the AZD1222 recipients, only five to seven were seropositive at baseline. Donors, mostly white British, included more females; clonal diversity was possibly underestimated. Elevations in Spike-specific TCR breadth and depth followed administration of two AZD1222 doses.

The source of this sequence is an adult in good health. The source material was peripheral blood, sampled on day 0 of AZD1222 vaccination. The chain links TRBV19 to TRBJ1-5; TRBD1 matches at 9 bases. The CDR3 region has the DNA TGTGCCAGTAGTATAGGACAGGGGGGAAATCAGCCCCAGCATTTT. Its protein is CASSIGQGGNQPQHF.